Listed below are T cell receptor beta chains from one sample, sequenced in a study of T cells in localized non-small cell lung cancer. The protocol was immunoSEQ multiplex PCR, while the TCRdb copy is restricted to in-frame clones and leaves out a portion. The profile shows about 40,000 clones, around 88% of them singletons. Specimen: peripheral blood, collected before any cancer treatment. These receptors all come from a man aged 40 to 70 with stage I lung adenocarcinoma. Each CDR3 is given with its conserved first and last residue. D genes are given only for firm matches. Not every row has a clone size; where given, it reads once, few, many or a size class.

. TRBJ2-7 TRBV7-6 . TGTGCCAGCAGCTATACTAGTATGGGCGAGCAGTACTTC CASSYTSMGEQYF
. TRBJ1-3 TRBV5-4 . TGTGCCAGCAGCTTGGGTCCCGCGGTCTCTGGAAACACCATATATTTT CASSLGPAVSGNTIYF
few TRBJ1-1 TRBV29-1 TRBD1 TGCAGCGCCGCCGGGACAGACAACACTGAAGCTTTCTTT CSAAGTDNTEAFF
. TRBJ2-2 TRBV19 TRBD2 TGTGCCAGTAGTGGGACTAGCGGGAGTTTTACCGGGGAGCTGTTTTTT CASSGTSGSFTGELFF
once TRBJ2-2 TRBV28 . TGTGCCAGCAGATACAGGGAGACAGTCACCGGGGAGCTGTTTTTT CASRYRETVTGELFF
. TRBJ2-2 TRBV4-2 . TGTGCCAGCAGCCAGCCGACAGGCGCGAACACCGGGGAGCTGTTTTTT CASSQPTGANTGELFF
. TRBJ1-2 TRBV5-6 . TGTGCCAGCAGCTCCGGGACATATGGCTACACCTTC CASSSGTYGYTF
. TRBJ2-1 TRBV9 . TGTGCCAGCAGCGTGGAGCCCACCGGGTCCTACAATGAGCAGTTCTTC CASSVEPTGSYNEQFF
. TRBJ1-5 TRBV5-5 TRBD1 TGTGCCAGCAGCTTACGGACAGGGGGCGTCAATCAGCCCCAGCATTTT CASSLRTGGVNQPQHF
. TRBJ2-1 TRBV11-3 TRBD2 TGTGCCAGCAGCCCCTTGAGGGAGGGCCCCAATGAGCAGTTCTTC CASSPLREGPNEQFF
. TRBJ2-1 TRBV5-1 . TGCGCCAGCAGCTATGTGAGTGTCGGCGACAATGAGCAGTTCTTC CASSYVSVGDNEQFF
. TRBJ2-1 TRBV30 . TGTGCCTGGAGTGTTTGGGGGAGTGGCAATGAGCAGTTCTTC CAWSVWGSGNEQFF
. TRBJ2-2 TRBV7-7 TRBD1 TGTGCTAGCAGCCGGACAGGAGACTACACCGGGGAGCTGTTTTTT CASSRTGDYTGELFF
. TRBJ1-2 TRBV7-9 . TGTGCCAGCAGCTTAGTTCAGGGATTCCCCTTTCATGGCTACACCTTC CASSLVQGFPFHGYTF
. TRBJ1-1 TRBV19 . TGTGCCAGTAGTATATCGGGGGATTACACTGAAGCTTTCTTT CASSISGDYTEAFF
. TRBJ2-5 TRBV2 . TGTGCCAGCAGTGAGCAGGGAGAGACCCAGTACTTC CASSEQGETQYF
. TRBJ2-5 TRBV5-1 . TGCGCCAGCAGCCGGGGGGCAGCGGGGCAAGAGACCCAGTACTTC CASSRGAAGQETQYF
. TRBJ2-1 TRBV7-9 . TGTGCCAGCAGCTTAGATTCCCAGGTTGAGCAGTTCTTC CASSLDSQVEQFF
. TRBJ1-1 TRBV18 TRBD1 TGTGCCAGCTCACAGAGGACAGGGGCGCCGAACACTGAAGCTTTCTTT CASSQRTGAPNTEAFF
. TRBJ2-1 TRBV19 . TGTGCCAGTAGTATTATCCTGGAGAACTACAATGAGCAGTTCTTC CASSIILENYNEQFF
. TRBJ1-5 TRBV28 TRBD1 TGTGCCAGCAGTTTATGGGACAGGGGGGTTAGCAATCAGCCCCAGCATTTT CASSLWDRGVSNQPQHF
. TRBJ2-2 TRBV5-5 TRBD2 TGTGCCAGCAGCCCCGCTAGCGGGGTGAACACCGGGGAGCTGTTTTTT CASSPASGVNTGELFF
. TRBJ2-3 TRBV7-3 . TGTGCCAGCAGCCCGCAGGCGGGCACAGATACGCAGTATTTT CASSPQAGTDTQYF
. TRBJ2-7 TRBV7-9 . TGTGCCAGCAGCCCTTTTGGCGGGGGCACCTACGAGCAGTACTTC CASSPFGGGTYEQYF
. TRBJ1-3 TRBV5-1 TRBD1 TGCGCCAGCAGGCTGGGACAGGCGAACACCATATATTTT CASRLGQANTIYF
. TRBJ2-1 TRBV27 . TGTGCCAGCAGTTCCCGGGGCCCCCGAGAGTTCTTC CASSSRGPREFF
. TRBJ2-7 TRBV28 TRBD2 TGTGCCAGCAGTCCCGGGACTACTAGCTCCTACGAGCAGTACTTC CASSPGTTSSYEQYF
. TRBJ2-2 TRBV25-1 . TGTGCCAGCTACGGGAACACCGGGGAGCTGTTTTTT CASYGNTGELFF
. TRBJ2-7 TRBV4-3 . TGCGCCAGCAGCCAAGATCAGGGCCCCTACGAGCAGTACTTC CASSQDQGPYEQYF